The 27 T cell receptor beta chains given below trace back to one sample, sequenced in a study of vaccination effects on CD4 cells after COVID-19. The assay was immunoSEQ multiplex PCR, and TCRdb's table has in-frame clones only and misses some. The sample consists of about 20,000 clones, approximately 70% of them appearing once. Expansion of antigen-specific CD4+ T cells with viral peptide pools was carried out by the ViraFEST assay before sequencing. On roughly day 9 of culture, CD4+ T cells were separated out. The healthy vaccine recipients, who had no prior SARS-CoV-2 infection, showed negative nucleocapsid antibodies. No antigen has been identified for these receptors. The input for sequencing was CD4+ T cells from PBMCs cultured with HCoV-NL63 spike peptides, taken before COVID-19 vaccination. The receptors come from a human donor who received a COVID-19 vaccine.

This chain uses TRBV2 with TRBJ2-6; D call uncertain. CDR1 and CDR2 from the germline V gene are SNHLY and FYNNEI. The CDR3 totals 14 residues. Trimming stripped 9 bases from V and 1 base from J, with 10 bases between. Written as DNA, the CDR3 is TGTGCCAGAAGGTCTCAATCTGGGGCCAACGTCCTGACTTTC. It codes for CARRSQSGANVLTF.

A single count supports this clone. This sequence joins TRBV18 and TRBJ2-1; no firm D call. Germline V gene sequence: CDR1 KGHSH, CDR2 LQKENI. Trimming stripped 2 bases from V and 8 bases from J, with 7 bases between. This CDR3 region has 12 residues. This CDR3 is CASSPRLYEQFF. CDR3 coding DNA: TGTGCCAGCTCACCAAGATTATATGAGCAGTTCTTC.

The V gene is TRBV29-1, the J gene TRBJ2-7; possibly TRBD1 or TRBD2 for D (5 bases each). The CDR3 covers 14 residues. CDR1 is SQVTM, CDR2 ANQGSEA, per germline. Trimming stripped 4 bases from V and 3 bases from J, with 16 bases between. In DNA form, the CDR3 reads TGCAGCGTTGGAGTTGGGGGTGGAGGCTACGAGCAGTACTTC. It codes for CSVGVGGGGYEQYF.

This sequence joins TRBV11-1 and TRBJ2-5, with 7 positions matching TRBD1. Germline values: CDR1 SGHAT, CDR2 FQDESV (reference sequence). The J segment lost 2 bases and the V segment lost 1 base, leaving 4 bases of the junction unmatched. This CDR3 is built from 15 residues. As DNA, the CDR3 is TGTGCCAGCAGCTTAGAGGCCAGGGGGCAAGAGACCCAGTACTTC. Translated: CASSLEARGQETQYF.

This sequence joins TRBV5-8 and TRBJ1-1; the D is unclear. The CDR3 runs to 14 residues. The germline V gene encodes CDR1 SGHTS and CDR2 YDEGEE. V lost 4 bases to trimming and J lost 2 bases, with 12 bases between them. In nucleotides, the CDR3 is TGTGCCAGCAGCAGACGGCGTAGTAACACTGAAGCTTTCTTT. Its protein product is CASSRRRSNTEAFF.

A few counts support this clone. The J gene is TRBJ2-1, the V gene TRBV27; D may be TRBD2 (5 bases). Germline CDR1 MNHEY, CDR2 SMNVEV (reference sequence). The germline V and J ends were trimmed by 6 bases and 8 bases, with 11 bases remaining between them. The CDR3 length is 12 residues. CDR3 region: CASRVGEYEQFF. For the CDR3, the DNA is TGTGCCAGCAGGGTGGGAGAATATGAGCAGTTCTTC.

This clone was counted a few times. The chain has TRBV2 and TRBJ2-2, with D maybe TRBD1 (5 bases). V was clipped by 2 bases and J by 5 bases, with 12 bases between them. This CDR3 is built from 15 residues. Looked up from germline, CDR1 is SNHLY and CDR2 is FYNNEI. The CDR3, as DNA: TGTGCCAGCAGTGAAATCAGGGCTAGTACCGGGGAGCTGTTTTTT. Protein: CASSEIRASTGELFF.

This chain connects TRBV7-8 to TRBJ1-6; 9 bases map to TRBD1. Per germline, CDR1 SGHVS and CDR2 FQNEAQ. CDR3 size: 15 residues. V trimming: 3 bases; J trimming: 7 bases; junction bases outside the gene matches: 4. The CDR3 DNA is TGTGCCAGCAGCTTTGAGACAGGGGGAAATTCACCCCTCCACTTT. Translated: CASSFETGGNSPLHF.

The rearrangement links TRBV27 to TRBJ2-3; 7 bases fit TRBD1. J gave up 1 base and V 5 bases, and 9 bases lay outside the gene matches. The germline V gene encodes CDR1 MNHEY and CDR2 SMNVEV (reference sequence). The CDR3 is made up of 16 amino acids. Here the CDR3 DNA reads TGTGCCAGCAGTCTAACGGGACAGAGCGGCACAGATACGCAGTATTTT. The encoded protein is CASSLTGQSGTDTQYF.

The genes are TRBV11-2 and TRBJ2-7, with a weak D call TRBD2 (5 bases). CDR1 and CDR2 (germline): SGHAT, FQNNGV. The CDR3 runs to 15 residues. The V gene lost 0 bases and the J gene lost 2 bases, with 11 bases spanning the gap. The CDR3 loop is CASSLDPGSPYEQYF. The DNA for the CDR3 is TGTGCCAGCAGCTTAGATCCGGGATCCCCCTACGAGCAGTACTTC.

V gene TRBV6-5 combines with J gene TRBJ2-7; 10 nucleotides line up with TRBD2. Germline lookup yields CDR1 MNHEY and CDR2 SVGAGI. The CDR3 sequence is 13 residues long. V lost 8 bases to trimming and J lost 2 bases; unmatched junction nucleotides: 3. The CDR3 spells CASRLAGAYEQYF. The CDR3 DNA sequence: TGTGCCAGCCGGCTAGCGGGGGCCTACGAGCAGTACTTC.

The genes are TRBV30 and TRBJ1-6; D is ambiguous. This CDR3 comprises 14 residues. Germline assignment: CDR1 GTSNPN and CDR2 SVGIG (reference sequence). V was shortened by 4 bases and J by 10 bases, with 17 bases between the two germline ends. The CDR3 DNA follows: TGTGCCTGGACCCTCCGGGCGGTTGGATCACCCCTCCACTTT. Translation gives CAWTLRAVGSPLHF.

This clone was recorded a few times. J is TRBJ2-1 and V is TRBV5-1, with a tentative D call TRBD1 (6 bases). The V gene's germline CDR1 is SGHRS and CDR2 YFSETQ. With 5 bases removed from V and 2 bases from J, the gap between germline ends came to 14 bases. The length of the CDR3 is 15 residues. The CDR3, as DNA: TGCGCCAGCAGAGTGGACAGCGAGGCCTACAATGAGCAGTTCTTC. Translating gives CASRVDSEAYNEQFF.

This clone is termed medium-sized. The chain combines TRBV12-3 or TRBV12-4 with TRBJ1-1, with 7 bases that match TRBD1. The V and J ends lost 10 bases and 0 bases, in that order; junction bases with no gene match: 5. CDR3 length: 13 amino acids. The CDR3 loop is CATYRGLNTEAFF. The CDR3 DNA is TGTGCCACCTACAGGGGTTTGAACACTGAAGCTTTCTTT.

The V and J genes are TRBV7-8 and TRBJ2-1; 10 bases are shared with TRBD2. V shed 5 bases, J shed 4 bases, and the junction held 17 bases outside the gene matches. This CDR3 has 19 amino acids. Germline lookup yields CDR1 SGHVS and CDR2 FQNEAQ. The CDR3 DNA reads TGTGCCAGCAGCCTATCGACCGGCCGGAGCGGGGGGGTGTACAATGAGCAGTTCTTC. This sequence encodes CASSLSTGRSGGVYNEQFF.

V usage is TRBV30 and J usage is TRBJ1-2, with D tentatively TRBD1 (5 bases). The CDR3 covers 14 residues. Germline V gene data show CDR1 as GTSNPN and CDR2 as SVGIG (reference sequence). V was shortened by 0 bases and J by 4 bases, with 12 bases between the two germline ends. For the CDR3, the DNA is TGTGCCTGGAGTGTAAAGGGGCGAACCTATGGCTACACCTTC. Its protein product is CAWSVKGRTYGYTF.

The genes are TRBV19 and TRBJ2-3; TRBD2 matches at 11 bases. The CDR3 is 16 residues long. Germline V gene data show CDR1 as LNHDA and CDR2 as SQIVND (reference sequence). J was trimmed by 1 base and V by 7 bases; bases with no gene match: 7. CDR3 region: CASKVPGLAGTDTQYF. The DNA for the CDR3 is TGTGCCAGTAAAGTACCGGGACTAGCGGGCACAGATACGCAGTATTTT.

The gene calls are TRBV3-1 (or the pseudogene TRBV3-2) and TRBJ1-2; D call uncertain. Deletions cut 7 bases from V and 5 bases from J, with 20 bases between. The CDR3 has 15 residues. In germline, CDR1 is LGHDT, CDR2 YNNKEL (reference sequence). As DNA, the CDR3 is TGTGCCAGCACCCCGCATGGTACTGGCCCATATGGCTACACCTTC. Amino acid sequence: CASTPHGTGPYGYTF.

This clone was detected once. The CDR3 sequence: CASSTGDKADTQYF. CDR3 coding DNA: TGTGCCAGTAGTACTGGGGACAAGGCAGATACGCAGTATTTT. The rearrangement joins TRBV19 to TRBJ2-3; D is perhaps TRBD1 (6 bases). The ends were cut back, 4 bases at V and 4 bases at J, with 12 bases in the middle. Germline CDR1 and CDR2: LNHDA and SQIVND (reference sequence). This CDR3 spans 14 amino acids.

The genes are TRBV27 and TRBJ1-1, with D unresolved. The V gene lost 4 bases and the J gene lost 7 bases, with 25 bases spanning the gap. Germline V gene sequence: CDR1 MNHEY, CDR2 SMNVEV (reference sequence). The CDR3 is made up of 17 amino acids. The CDR3 region has the DNA TGTGCCAGCAGTTATTCGGTAGTGGGGAGGAGGTTAATTGAAGCTTTCTTT. Residues: CASSYSVVGRRLIEAFF.

A few counts support this clone. The chain links TRBV19 to TRBJ1-1; tentative D call: TRBD1 (6 bases). Germline V lookup: CDR1 LNHDA, CDR2 SQIVND (reference sequence). Deletions cut 1 base from V and 1 base from J, with 13 bases between. CDR3 size: 16 residues. The CDR3 here is CASSIGLEDRNTEAFF. CDR3 sequence (DNA): TGTGCCAGTAGTATAGGGCTCGAGGACAGGAACACTGAAGCTTTCTTT.

A few counts support this clone. This sequence joins TRBV11-2 and TRBJ1-3; no definite D call. Trimming pared 5 bases from V and 0 bases from J, leaving 14 bases between. CDR1 is SGHAT, CDR2 FQNNGV, per germline. The CDR3 is 16 residues long. Here the CDR3 DNA reads TGTGCCAGCAGCCTTCGTGGACGGTTCTCTGGAAACACCATATATTTT. Its translation is CASSLRGRFSGNTIYF.

This sequence joins TRBV11-2 and TRBJ1-1; the D gene is possibly TRBD1 (5 bases). The CDR3 extends over 14 amino acids. Germline V CDR1 and CDR2: SGHAT, FQNNGV. The V and J ends lost 0 bases and 7 bases respectively, with 12 bases between them. The CDR3: CASSLDRRGSEAFF. DNA for the CDR3: TGTGCCAGCAGCTTAGATCGACGGGGGAGTGAAGCTTTCTTT.

CDR3 in amino acids: CASSETFSTGELFF. The CDR3 DNA sequence: TGTGCCAGCAGTGAGACTTTCTCTACCGGGGAGCTGTTTTTT. This rearrangement joins TRBV6-1 to TRBJ2-2; no definite D call. Trimming shortened V by 3 bases and J by 5 bases, and 10 bases separated the two germline ends. This CDR3 is 14 amino acids long. CDR1 and CDR2 from the germline V gene are MNHNS and SASEGT.

The chain links TRBV5-1 to TRBJ2-3, with 7 bases lining up with TRBD2. This CDR3 has 16 amino acids. The germline V gene encodes CDR1 SGHRS and CDR2 YFSETQ. V shed 4 bases and J 0 bases; nucleotides not matched to a gene: 8. This chain's CDR3 is CASSGGTNPSTDTQYF. CDR3 nucleotides: TGCGCCAGCAGCGGGGGGACTAACCCTAGCACAGATACGCAGTATTTT.

The chain uses TRBV6-5 and TRBJ2-7; perhaps TRBD1 as D (6 bases). Germline-derived CDR1 and CDR2 are MNHEY and SVGAGI. The CDR3 has 12 amino acids. V was shortened by 7 bases and J by 1 base, with 8 bases between the two germline ends. CDR3 amino acids: CASTGESYEQYF. CDR3 in DNA: TGTGCCAGCACAGGGGAATCCTACGAGCAGTACTTC.

This sequence joins TRBV5-4 and TRBJ1-4; D is ambiguous. V lost 0 bases, J lost 8 bases, and 8 bases lay in between. Germline V CDR1 and CDR2: SGHNT, YYREEE (reference sequence). This CDR3 has 13 residues. The CDR3: CASSLGRVEKLFF. The CDR3 DNA is TGTGCCAGCAGCTTGGGGCGGGTGGAAAAACTGTTTTTT.